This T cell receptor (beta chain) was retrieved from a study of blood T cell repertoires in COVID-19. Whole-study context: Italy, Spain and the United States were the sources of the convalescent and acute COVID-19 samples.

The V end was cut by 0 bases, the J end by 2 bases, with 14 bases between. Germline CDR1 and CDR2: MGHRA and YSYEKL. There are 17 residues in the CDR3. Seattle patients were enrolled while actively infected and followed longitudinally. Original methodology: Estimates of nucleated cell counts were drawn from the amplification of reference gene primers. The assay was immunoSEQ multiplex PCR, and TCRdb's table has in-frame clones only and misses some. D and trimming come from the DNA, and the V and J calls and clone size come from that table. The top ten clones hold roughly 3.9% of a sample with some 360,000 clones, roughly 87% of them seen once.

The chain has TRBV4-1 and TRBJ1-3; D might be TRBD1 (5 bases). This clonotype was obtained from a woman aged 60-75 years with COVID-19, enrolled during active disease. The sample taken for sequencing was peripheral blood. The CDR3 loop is CASSQDDDRSTGNTIYF. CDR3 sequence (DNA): TGCGCCAGCAGCCAAGATGACGACAGAAGTACTGGAAACACCATATATTTT.